Listed here are 4 T cell receptor beta chains from one sample, sequenced in a study of blood T cell repertoires in COVID-19. The assay was immunoSEQ multiplex PCR, and TCRdb's table has in-frame clones only and misses some. The repertoire holds about 160,000 clones, roughly 80% seen once, with roughly 6% in the top ten. Sequences were obtained from PBMCs or T cells enriched from blood (not recorded which). These TCRs come from a middle-aged woman with acute COVID-19.

This clone has only one observation. The rearrangement joins TRBV9 to TRBJ2-4; 9 bases fit TRBD2. V lost 3 bases and J lost 8; bases outside the gene matches: 6. CDR3 length: 14 amino acids. Germline V gene sequence: CDR1 SGDLS, CDR2 YYNGEE. Here the CDR3 reads CASSALGTSHIQYF. CDR3 bases: TGTGCCAGCAGCGCGTTAGGGACTAGCCACATTCAGTACTTC.

This clone was observed once. The rearrangement uses TRBV6-5 and TRBJ1-4; 9 bases are a match to TRBD1. V lost 5 bases, J lost 4 bases, and 2 bases stayed unmatched. In germline, CDR1 is MNHEY, CDR2 SVGAGI. This CDR3 comprises 14 residues. The CDR3 DNA follows: TGTGCCAGCAGTCGGGACAGGGTTAATGAAAAACTGTTTTTT. This encodes CASSRDRVNEKLFF.

The chain has TRBV29-1 and TRBJ1-1; TRBD1 matches at 12 bases. Per germline, CDR1 SQVTM and CDR2 ANQGSEA. The CDR3 spans 15 residues. V lost 4 bases, J lost 4 bases, and 7 bases stayed unmatched. CDR3: CSVGDRGLSSTEAFF. CDR3 DNA sequence: TGCAGCGTTGGGGACAGGGGGCTCTCTAGCACTGAAGCTTTCTTT.

This sequence joins TRBV7-9 and TRBJ1-2; D not resolved. The CDR3 runs 14 residues. Germline CDR1 SEHNR, CDR2 FQNEAQ (reference sequence). V was clipped by 2 bases and J by 4 bases, with 11 bases between them. The CDR3 spells CASSLSTVSYGYTF. The CDR3 DNA sequence: TGTGCCAGCAGCTTATCCACAGTAAGCTATGGCTACACCTTC.